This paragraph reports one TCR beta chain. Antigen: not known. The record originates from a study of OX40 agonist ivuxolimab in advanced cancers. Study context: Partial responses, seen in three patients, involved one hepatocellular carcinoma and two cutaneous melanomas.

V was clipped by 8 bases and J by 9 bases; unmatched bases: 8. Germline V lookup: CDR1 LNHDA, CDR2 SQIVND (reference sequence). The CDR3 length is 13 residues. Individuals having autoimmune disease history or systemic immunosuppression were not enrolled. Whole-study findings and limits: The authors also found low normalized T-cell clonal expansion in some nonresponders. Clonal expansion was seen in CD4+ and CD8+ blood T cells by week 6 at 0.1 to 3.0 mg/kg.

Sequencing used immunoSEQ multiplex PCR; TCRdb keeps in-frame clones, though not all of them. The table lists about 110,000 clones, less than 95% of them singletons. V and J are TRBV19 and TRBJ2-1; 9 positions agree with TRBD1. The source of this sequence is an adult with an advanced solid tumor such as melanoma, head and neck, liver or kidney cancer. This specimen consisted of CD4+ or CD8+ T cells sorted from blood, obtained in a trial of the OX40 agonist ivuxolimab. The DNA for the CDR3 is TGTGCCAGTGGACAGGGGTCCTCAAGTGAGCAGTTCTTC. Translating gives CASGQGSSSEQFF.